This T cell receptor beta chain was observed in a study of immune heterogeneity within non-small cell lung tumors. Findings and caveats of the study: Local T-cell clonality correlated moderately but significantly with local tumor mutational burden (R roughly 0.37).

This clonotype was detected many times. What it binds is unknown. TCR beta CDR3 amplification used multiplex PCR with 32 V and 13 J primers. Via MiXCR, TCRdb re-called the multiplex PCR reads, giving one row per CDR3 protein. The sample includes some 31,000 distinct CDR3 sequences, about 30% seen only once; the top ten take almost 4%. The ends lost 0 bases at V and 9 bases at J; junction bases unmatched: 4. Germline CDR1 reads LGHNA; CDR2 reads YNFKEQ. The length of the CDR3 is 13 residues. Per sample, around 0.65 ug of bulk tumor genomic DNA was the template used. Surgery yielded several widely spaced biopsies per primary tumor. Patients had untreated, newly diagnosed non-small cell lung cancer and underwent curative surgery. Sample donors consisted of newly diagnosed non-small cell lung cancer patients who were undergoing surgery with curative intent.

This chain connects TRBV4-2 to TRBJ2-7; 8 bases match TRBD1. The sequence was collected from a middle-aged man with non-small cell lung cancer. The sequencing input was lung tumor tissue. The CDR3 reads CASSQDGDRRQYF. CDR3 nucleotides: TGTGCCAGCAGCCAAGACGGGGACAGGAGGCAGTACTTC.